The clone carrying this TCR beta chain was observed a few times. The target antigen is unknown. The sample originates from a study of shared clonotypes between healthy human individuals. About the study: The cohort comprised a couple of women and a few men. Their ages spanned 18 to 49 years. Study conclusions and caveats: Naive subsets, compared against memory subsets, generally had larger estimated richness values.

CDR1 is SNHLY, CDR2 FYNNEI, per germline. This CDR3 spans 20 amino acids. The junction had 16 bases not matched to a gene; V was cut back by 2 bases and J by 0 bases. Adult Caucasians living in Nashville, Tennessee made up all of the donors. Into CD45RA+ naive and CD45RA-negative memory subsets, the CD4+ cells were split. TCRdb's table, derived via immunoSEQ multiplex PCR, lists solely in-frame clones and lacks some. The repertoire holds roughly 760,000 clones, with about 74% as singletons. The sample comprised memory CD4+ T cells sorted from blood. Subset denoted: CD45RA-negative fraction. The chain couples TRBV2 to TRBJ2-5, with 9 bases that match TRBD2. The receptor's source is a young woman in good health. CDR3 loop: CASSETPGVAGAQYQETQYF. For the CDR3, the DNA is TGTGCCAGCAGTGAAACCCCGGGGGTAGCGGGAGCACAGTACCAAGAGACCCAGTACTTC.